The clone carrying this T cell receptor beta chain was picked up a small number of times. Its cognate antigen is unknown. Extracted total RNA amounted to at least 5.5 micrograms for each sample. This specimen comes from a study of blood T cells in healthy people across ages. General study points: Naive CD4+ cells and diversity were both higher in long-lived donors than in aged donors. Getting older went along with TCR beta diversity per million T cells dropping roughly linearly.

With a J-beta primer mix and a sample-barcoded 5' primer, a second PCR ran 7 to 11 cycles. TCRdb processed the 5' RACE reads anew with MiXCR; each CDR3 protein has one entry. Here the sample spans about 680,000 distinct CDR3 sequences, approximately 50% being singletons. Sequencing was carried out using blood. The clonotype originates from an older woman in good health.

CDR3 sequence (DNA): TGTGCCAGCAAAGACAGGGGGGGGATAAATGAAAAACTGTTTTTT. Protein: CASKDRGGINEKLFF. The chain carries TRBV2 and TRBJ1-4; 9 nucleotides align to TRBD1. The CDR3 contains 15 residues. From germline, CDR1 is SNHLY and CDR2 FYNNEI. The V and J ends lost 7 bases and 5 bases, in that order; junction bases with no gene match: 8.